The 31 T cell receptor beta chains given below trace back to one sample, sequenced in a study of blood T cell repertoires in COVID-19. Assay: immunoSEQ multiplex PCR; the TCRdb copy retains only in-frame clones and omits some. Among 160,000 or so clones listed, 89% were seen once. The source material was peripheral blood. These TCRs come from a man between 60 and 75 years old with acute or convalescent COVID-19.

The V gene is TRBV7-2, the J gene TRBJ2-3; no clear D. V gave up 4 bases and J gave up 1 base, with 12 bases separating them. Germline CDR1 SGHTA, CDR2 FQGNSA. CDR3 length equals 15 residues. The CDR3: CASSSVAVGTDTQYF. CDR3 DNA sequence: TGTGCCAGCAGCTCCGTAGCAGTGGGCACAGATACGCAGTATTTT.

This clone has more than one count but fewer than ten. This chain links TRBV19 with TRBJ1-4; no clear D gene. There are 17 residues in the CDR3. The germline V gene encodes CDR1 LNHDA and CDR2 SQIVND (reference sequence). V lost 3 bases and J lost 0, with 14 bases in between. The CDR3 sequence is CASSIRPKPTTNEKLFF. The CDR3 DNA is TGTGCCAGTAGTATCAGGCCTAAACCCACAACTAATGAAAAACTGTTTTTT.

The chain has TRBV19 and TRBJ2-5; TRBD1 agrees at 7 bases. CDR1 and CDR2 from the germline V gene are LNHDA and SQIVND (reference sequence). The CDR3 runs to 13 residues. V lost 7 bases and J lost 5; bases outside the gene matches: 7. CDR3 in amino acids: CASTRGRGETQYF. CDR3 coding DNA: TGTGCCAGTACGAGGGGGCGCGGGGAGACCCAGTACTTC.

The genes are TRBV29-1 and TRBJ1-2; 11 bases match TRBD1. The CDR3 has 15 residues. Germline trimming cut 6 bases from V and 7 bases from J; bases unmatched to any gene: 13. Germline CDR1 and CDR2: SQVTM and ANQGSEA. CDR3 region: CSVANWGQGGRGYTF. CDR3 DNA: TGCAGCGTCGCGAACTGGGGACAGGGGGGTCGTGGCTACACCTTC.

The rearrangement uses TRBV5-1 and TRBJ1-2; D may be TRBD1 (5 bases). CDR1 and CDR2 from the germline V gene are SGHRS and YFSETQ. V lost 1 base and J lost 6, with 7 bases in between. The CDR3 has 12 amino acids. CDR3 sequence: CASSLLGDGYTF. The DNA for the CDR3 is TGCGCCAGCAGCTTGCTAGGGGATGGCTACACCTTC. The full variable domain, rest sourced from reference TRBV5-1 and TRBJ1-2, is KAGVTQTPRYLIKTRGQQVTLSCSPISGHRSVSWYQQTPGQGLQFLFEYFSETQRNKGNFPGRFSGRQFSNSRSEMNVSTLELGDSALYLCASSLLGDGYTFGSGTRLTVV.

This clone was counted a single time. The chain recombines TRBV2 with TRBJ2-2, with D possibly being TRBD2 (6 bases). V gave up 8 bases and J gave up 4 bases, with 14 bases separating them. The length of the CDR3 is 14 residues. Per the germline V gene, CDR1 is SNHLY and CDR2 is FYNNEI. CDR3 loop: CASSGWGGTGELFF. For the CDR3, the DNA is TGTGCCAGCTCGGGGTGGGGAGGCACCGGGGAGCTGTTTTTT. The full variable domain, rest sourced from reference TRBV2 and TRBJ2-2, is EPEVTQTPSHQVTQMGQEVILRCVPISNHLYFYWYRQILGQKVEFLVSFYNNEISEKSEIFDDQFSVERPDGSNFTLKIRSTKLEDSAMYFCASSGWGGTGELFFGEGSRLTVL.

The chain couples TRBV24-1 to TRBJ1-5; D might be TRBD1 (5 bases). Germline assignment: CDR1 KGHDR and CDR2 SFDVKD. The V gene lost 9 bases and the J gene lost 0 bases, with 17 bases spanning the gap. This CDR3 spans 16 amino acids. The CDR3 bases are TGTGCCACCGCCCTCTGGGGGGGGGATAGCAATCAGCCCCAGCATTTT. Its protein product is CATALWGGDSNQPQHF.

In its sample, this clone was seen a few times. V gene TRBV12-5 combines with J gene TRBJ1-2, with 7 bases matching TRBD1. Germline CDR1 is LGHNT and CDR2 is FRNRAP. With V trimmed by 1 base and J by 4 bases, 6 bases remained unmatched. The CDR3 has 15 amino acids. The CDR3: CASGLDRGLAYGYTF. The CDR3 region has the DNA TGTGCTAGTGGTTTGGACAGGGGACTCGCCTATGGCTACACCTTC.

This chain links TRBV5-1 with TRBJ2-7, with 12 nucleotides matching TRBD1. Germline CDR1 reads SGHRS; CDR2 reads YFSETQ. V dropped 2 bases and J dropped 7; count of bases not matched to a gene: 7. This CDR3 comprises 15 residues. CDR3: CASSFAGTGGEEQYF. The CDR3 nucleotides are TGCGCCAGCAGCTTCGCCGGGACAGGGGGCGAGGAGCAGTACTTC.

The V call is TRBV30, the J call TRBJ1-2; 7 bases are shared with TRBD1. The CDR3 consists of 12 residues. Trimming at V came to 8 bases and at J to 5 bases, leaving 8 bases not matched to a gene. Looked up from germline, CDR1 is GTSNPN and CDR2 is SVGIG (reference sequence). This CDR3 reads CAQKGQLYGYTF. CDR3 DNA sequence: TGTGCCCAGAAGGGACAGTTGTATGGCTACACCTTC. Filled out from reference TRBV30 and TRBJ1-2, the complete variable domain reads SQTIHQWPATLVQPVGSPLSLECTVEGTSNPNLYWYRQAAGRGLQLLFYSVGIGQISSEVPQNLSASRPQDRQFILSSKKLLLSDSGFYLCAQKGQLYGYTFGSGTRLTVV.

The genes are TRBV13 and TRBJ1-6; TRBD1 might be the D (6 bases). Per the germline V gene, CDR1 is PRHDT and CDR2 is FYEKMQ (reference sequence). The CDR3 has 14 amino acids. Trimming took off 5 bases at V and 9 bases at J, with 14 bases between the two ends. CDR3 DNA sequence: TGTGCCAGCAGCCCCCGGGACATTTCTTCACCCCTCCACTTT. This gives the protein CASSPRDISSPLHF.

V is TRBV3-1 (or the pseudogene TRBV3-2) and J is TRBJ2-1, with 7 bases lining up with TRBD2. CDR1 is LGHDT and CDR2 is YNNKEL in the germline V gene (reference sequence). The CDR3 sequence is 15 residues long. V was pared by 4 bases and J by 5 bases, with 8 bases of the junction left unmatched. CDR3 residues: CASSPSGAGDNEQFF. As DNA, the CDR3 is TGTGCCAGCAGCCCGTCCGGCGCGGGGGACAATGAGCAGTTCTTC.

The rearrangement uses TRBV24-1 and TRBJ2-3; a possible D gene is TRBD1 (5 bases). The CDR3 is 13 amino acids. The V and J ends lost 5 bases and 5 bases respectively, with 10 bases between them. Germline V lookup: CDR1 KGHDR, CDR2 SFDVKD. DNA of the CDR3: TGTGCCACCAGTGCCCGCAGGGTAGATACGCAGTATTTT. Protein: CATSARRVDTQYF.

The chain has TRBV2 and TRBJ2-7; TRBD2 aligns across 13 bases. The length of the CDR3 is 15 residues. Germline CDR1 and CDR2: SNHLY and FYNNEI. V trimming: 10 bases; J trimming: 7 bases; junction bases outside the gene matches: 13. This CDR3 is CATQPGTSGDREQYF. The CDR3 DNA reads as TGTGCCACACAGCCCGGGACTAGCGGGGATCGGGAGCAGTACTTC.

The chain uses TRBV7-2 and TRBJ1-6; D is ambiguous. The CDR3 runs to 12 residues. V was clipped by 5 bases and J by 10 bases, with 9 bases between them. The germline gives CDR1 SGHTA, CDR2 FQGNSA. The CDR3 is CASSQDRSPLHF. The CDR3 DNA is TGTGCCAGCAGCCAGGATAGATCACCCCTCCACTTT.

The V call is TRBV11-2, the J call TRBJ2-1; 7 bases are a match to TRBD1. The germline gives CDR1 SGHAT, CDR2 FQNNGV. This CDR3 has 15 amino acids. Trimming cost V 4 bases and J 0 bases; bases outside gene matches: 3. The CDR3 DNA is TGTGCCAGCAGCTGGGGACAGAGCTCCTACAATGAGCAGTTCTTC. This codes for CASSWGQSSYNEQFF.

The V and J genes are TRBV6-5 and TRBJ1-5, with 9 positions matching TRBD1. V was pared by 0 bases and J by 10 bases, with 10 bases of the junction left unmatched. The CDR3 contains 16 residues. CDR1 and CDR2 from the germline V gene are MNHEY and SVGAGI. CDR3 in DNA: TGTGCCAGCAGTTACTCGAGGTCTGGGACAGGGAATCCCCAGCATTTT. Its protein product is CASSYSRSGTGNPQHF.

This clone was counted once. The rearrangement uses TRBV7-9 and TRBJ1-1; 8 bases line up with TRBD1. CDR1 SEHNR and CDR2 FQNEAQ come from the germline V gene (reference sequence). The V segment lost 5 bases and the J segment 5 bases; nucleotides outside the gene matches: 7. There are 14 residues in the CDR3. The CDR3 nucleotides read TGTGCCAGCAGCCCCGGACAGGGTCGGACTGAAGCTTTCTTT. Its translation is CASSPGQGRTEAFF.

The V and J genes are TRBV7-2 and TRBJ2-3; tentative D call: TRBD1 (6 bases). Trimming left V 3 bases short and J 5 bases short, with 27 bases between. Per germline, CDR1 SGHTA and CDR2 FQGNSA. The CDR3 loop spans 19 amino acids. The CDR3 DNA is TGTGCCAGCAGCTTTTTGATCTTCTTGGGGGCCCCTGAGATAGATACGCAGTATTTT. Amino acids: CASSFLIFLGAPEIDTQYF.

The chain links TRBV6-5 to TRBJ1-2; 9 positions match TRBD1. Germline-derived CDR1 and CDR2 are MNHEY and SVGAGI. CDR3 length: 13 residues. J gave up 10 bases and V 3 bases, and 6 bases lay outside the gene matches. The chain's CDR3 is CASSYGDRVNYTF. CDR3 DNA: TGTGCCAGCAGTTATGGGGACAGGGTTAACTACACCTTC.

The chain uses TRBV24-1 and TRBJ1-1; the match to TRBD1 covers 10 bases. Germline V gives CDR1 KGHDR, CDR2 SFDVKD. The CDR3 loop spans 16 amino acids. The V gene end was trimmed by 3 bases and the J gene end by 6 bases; junction bases not matched to a gene: 9. The CDR3 loop is CATSDATGTGASEAFF. The CDR3 bases are TGTGCCACCAGTGATGCAACCGGGACAGGGGCGTCTGAAGCTTTCTTT.

The genes are TRBV10-3 and TRBJ2-7, with D perhaps TRBD2 (6 bases). There are 16 residues in the CDR3. The germline gives CDR1 ENHRY, CDR2 SYGVKD. V was clipped by 2 bases and J by 0 bases, with 14 bases between them. DNA of the CDR3: TGTGCCATCAGTGAGACGAAACGGGAGAGCTCCTACGAGCAGTACTTC. Translation gives CAISETKRESSYEQYF.

This clone was recorded a few times. The rearrangement uses TRBV4-1 and TRBJ2-2; D perhaps matches TRBD2 (5 bases). CDR1 and CDR2 from the germline V gene are MGHRA and YSYEKL. With 1 base removed from V and 5 bases from J, the gap between germline ends came to 8 bases. This CDR3 comprises 14 residues. The CDR3 reads CASSQGTLTGELFF. The CDR3 bases are TGCGCCAGCAGCCAAGGGACTCTGACCGGGGAGCTGTTTTTT.

This clone was detected a few times. This chain links TRBV6-6 with TRBJ2-7; tentative D call: TRBD1 (5 bases). The length of the CDR3 is 13 residues. The V and J ends lost 5 bases and 9 bases respectively, with 17 bases between them. Germline V gene data show CDR1 as MNHNY and CDR2 as SVGAGI (reference sequence). The CDR3 nucleotides read TGTGCCAGCAGTCTCCGCAGGGAAGGGGTGCAGTACTTC. Protein: CASSLRREGVQYF.

The chain links TRBV6-5 to TRBJ1-5, with a weak D call TRBD1 (6 bases). The CDR3 runs 15 residues. Germline V gene data show CDR1 as MNHEY and CDR2 as SVGAGI. The V gene lost 1 base and the J gene lost 9 bases, with 16 bases spanning the gap. CDR3 nucleotides: TGTGCCAGCAGTTACTACCCGGACAGCAAAGGGCCCCAGCATTTT. It is translated as CASSYYPDSKGPQHF.

The rearrangement uses TRBV19 and TRBJ1-6, with D unresolved. Germline V gene sequence: CDR1 LNHDA, CDR2 SQIVND (reference sequence). CDR3 size: 13 residues. The V gene lost 4 bases and the J gene lost 6 bases, with 7 bases spanning the gap. The DNA for the CDR3 is TGTGCCAGTAGTAAACAGAGTAATTCACCCCTCCACTTT. Protein: CASSKQSNSPLHF.

The V and J genes are TRBV5-1 and TRBJ1-3, with D possibly TRBD1 on 5 matching bases. The CDR3 covers 17 residues. The V end lost 0 bases, the J end lost 4 bases, and 17 bases lay between the germline ends. Per germline, CDR1 SGHRS and CDR2 YFSETQ. CDR3 in DNA: TGCGCCAGCAGCTTGGACGCGGGGCGAACGGGGGGAAACACCATATATTTT. It codes for CASSLDAGRTGGNTIYF. Combining the CDR3 with reference TRBV5-1 and TRBJ1-3 gives the whole variable domain KAGVTQTPRYLIKTRGQQVTLSCSPISGHRSVSWYQQTPGQGLQFLFEYFSETQRNKGNFPGRFSGRQFSNSRSEMNVSTLELGDSALYLCASSLDAGRTGGNTIYFGEGSWLTVV.

The rearrangement uses TRBV7-2 and TRBJ1-3; TRBD1 agrees at 9 bases. With 1 base clipped from V and 0 bases from J, the junction kept 10 bases outside the gene matches. CDR1 is SGHTA and CDR2 is FQGNSA in the germline V gene. The CDR3 extends over 19 amino acids. This chain's CDR3 is CASSLVGTGYTSSGNTIYF. In nucleotides, the CDR3 is TGTGCCAGCAGCTTAGTCGGGACAGGGTACACTTCCTCTGGAAACACCATATATTTT.

The chain is built from TRBV7-3 and TRBJ2-1; TRBD1 aligns across 10 bases. Germline V gene data show CDR1 as SGHTA and CDR2 as FQGTGA. Germline trimming cut 4 bases from V and 7 bases from J; bases unmatched to any gene: 10. The CDR3 is made up of 16 amino acids. The CDR3 sequence: CASSSDRDRGGNEQFF. CDR3 coding DNA: TGTGCCAGCAGCTCCGACCGGGACAGGGGAGGTAATGAGCAGTTCTTC. Filled out from reference TRBV7-3 and TRBJ2-1, the complete variable domain reads GAGVSQTPSNKVTEKGKYVELRCDPISGHTALYWYRQSLGQGPEFLIYFQGTGAADDSGLPNDRFFAVRPEGSVSTLKIQRTERGDSAVYLCASSSDRDRGGNEQFFGPGTRLTVL.

This clone was seen only a few times. This same CDR3 is encoded by further DNA sequences in the sample. The chain joins TRBV5-1 to TRBJ2-3; 7 nucleotides line up with TRBD1. Germline V gene data show CDR1 as SGHRS and CDR2 as YFSETQ. Trimming took 4 bases from V and 0 from J; bases not matched to a gene: 5. The CDR3 length is 15 residues. CDR3 nucleotide sequence: TGCGCCAGCAGCCTCGGACAGGCAAGCACAGATACGCAGTATTTT. As protein: CASSLGQASTDTQYF.

This clone has a single count. The V call is TRBV23-1, the J call TRBJ1-6; D gene unclear. TRBV23-1 is recorded as an ORF, its role being uncertain. Trimming removed 8 bases at V and 14 bases at J, with 31 bases between. The CDR3 consists of 17 residues. CDR3 nucleotide sequence: TGCGCCAGCCAGCCAATTCCGGCCGGGGAGCTTGATTTGGCCCTCCACTTT. It yields the protein CASQPIPAGELDLALHF.